The 32 T cell receptor beta chains below all came from one sample that was sequenced in a study of blood T cell repertoires in COVID-19. Libraries were prepared by immunoSEQ multiplex PCR; TCRdb keeps only in-frame clonotypes and omits some of them. The sample has 150,000 or so clones, approximately 88% seen once; the top ten hold roughly 5%. Sample: PBMCs or T cells enriched from blood (not recorded which). The receptors here all came from a man between 65 and 85 years old who had been exposed to COVID-19.

This chain uses TRBV19 with TRBJ1-1, with a weak D call TRBD1 (5 bases). The CDR3 runs to 13 residues. V was trimmed by 5 bases and J by 1 base, leaving 8 bases between them. Germline-derived CDR1 and CDR2 are LNHDA and SQIVND (reference sequence). CDR3 nucleotide sequence: TGTGCCAGTAGTTCCGGGGGGAACACTGAAGCTTTCTTT. It codes for CASSSGGNTEAFF.

V usage is TRBV2 and J usage is TRBJ2-5; 7 bases fit TRBD1. Germline CDR1 and CDR2: SNHLY and FYNNEI. The CDR3 extends over 14 amino acids. Unmatched junction bases numbered 9, after V lost 6 bases and J lost 5 bases. CDR3 in DNA: TGTGCCAGCAGCCGGCTAGGGGGCGGTGAGACCCAGTACTTC. Amino acids: CASSRLGGGETQYF.

This clone was seen only once. This chain links TRBV4-1 with TRBJ1-1; TRBD1 is a possible D gene (6 bases). The V and J ends lost 4 bases and 5 bases respectively, with 26 bases between them. The CDR3 is made up of 18 amino acids. The germline gives CDR1 MGHRA, CDR2 YSYEKL. As DNA, the CDR3 is TGCGCCAGCAGCCCCTTACCAGGTACGTTCACAGGGCTGACTGAAGCTTTCTTT. Its translation is CASSPLPGTFTGLTEAFF.

The V and J genes are TRBV7-2 and TRBJ2-3; the D gene is possibly TRBD1 (5 bases). Germline-derived CDR1 and CDR2 are SGHTA and FQGNSA. Trimming cost V 1 base and J 2 bases, with 10 bases left between them. This CDR3 has 15 amino acids. The CDR3 DNA sequence: TGTGCCAGCAGCTTAGGGACAACTAACACAGATACGCAGTATTTT. Amino acids: CASSLGTTNTDTQYF.

The V gene is TRBV6-5, the J gene TRBJ1-2; 7 bases map to TRBD1. Germline V CDR1 and CDR2: MNHEY, SVGAGI. V lost 5 bases, J lost 7 bases, and 13 bases stayed unmatched. CDR3 length: 15 amino acids. The CDR3: CASSKIQGVDGGYTF. In DNA, the CDR3 is TGTGCCAGCAGTAAAATCCAGGGGGTCGATGGTGGCTACACCTTC.

This sequence joins TRBV7-2 and TRBJ1-4; TRBD1 aligns across 10 bases. V lost 2 bases to trimming and J lost 0 bases; unmatched junction nucleotides: 6. Germline CDR1 reads SGHTA; CDR2 reads FQGNSA. The length of the CDR3 is 18 residues. CDR3: CASSLMGQGTPTNEKLFF. The CDR3 DNA reads TGTGCCAGCAGCTTAATGGGACAGGGGACTCCAACTAATGAAAAACTGTTTTTT.

The rearrangement joins TRBV27 to TRBJ1-5; 7 bases are a match to TRBD1. Losses at the gene ends were 2 bases for V and 5 bases for J; bases not matched to a gene: 0. Per germline, CDR1 MNHEY and CDR2 SMNVEV (reference sequence). CDR3 length: 13 amino acids. The CDR3 DNA reads TGTGCCAGCAGTTTAACAGGGGATCAGCCCCAGCATTTT. It translates to CASSLTGDQPQHF.

This chain uses TRBV28 with TRBJ2-2; D not resolved. This CDR3 spans 15 amino acids. The germline V and J ends were trimmed by 3 bases and 3 bases, with 11 bases remaining between them. CDR1 is MDHEN, CDR2 SYDVKM, per germline. Written as DNA, the CDR3 is TGTGCCAGCAGTTTGAACTACGGATACACCGGGGAGCTGTTTTTT. Its protein product is CASSLNYGYTGELFF.

The chain carries TRBV6-5 and TRBJ1-2; 8 bases match TRBD1. The V segment lost 0 bases and the J segment 5 bases; nucleotides outside the gene matches: 5. CDR3 length: 15 amino acids. Germline V CDR1 and CDR2: MNHEY, SVGAGI. CDR3 sequence: CASSYSYRGSYGYTF. CDR3 in DNA: TGTGCCAGCAGTTACTCGTACAGGGGGTCGTATGGCTACACCTTC.

The CDR3 is CASSIDLGGRETQYF. CDR3 nucleotides: TGTGCCAGTAGTATAGATCTTGGGGGGAGAGAGACCCAGTACTTC. The V gene is TRBV19, the J gene TRBJ2-5; D possibly corresponds to TRBD2 (6 bases). The V and J ends lost 0 bases and 4 bases respectively, with 12 bases between them. Per the germline V gene, CDR1 is LNHDA and CDR2 is SQIVND (reference sequence). The CDR3 sequence is 15 residues long. Full variable domain (rest looked up from reference TRBV19 and TRBJ2-5): DGGITQSPKYLFRKEGQNVTLSCEQNLNHDAMYWYRQDPGQGLRLIYYSQIVNDFQKGDIAEGYSVSREKKESFPLTVTSAQKNPTAFYLCASSIDLGGRETQYFGPGTRLLVL.

The chain recombines TRBV3-1 (or the pseudogene TRBV3-2) with TRBJ2-7; TRBD2 is a possible D gene (6 bases). The CDR3 has 14 residues. Per germline, CDR1 LGHDT and CDR2 YNNKEL (reference sequence). Deletions cut 6 bases from V and 0 bases from J, with 12 bases between. The CDR3 sequence is CASRPGGNSYEQYF. The CDR3 DNA follows: TGTGCCAGCAGGCCCGGCGGGAACTCCTACGAGCAGTACTTC.

J is TRBJ1-4 and V is TRBV15; a weak D match, TRBD1 (6 bases). Per the germline V gene, CDR1 is LNHNV and CDR2 is YYDKDF (reference sequence). V was clipped by 5 bases and J by 0 bases, with 16 bases between them. CDR3 length: 17 residues. CDR3 sequence reads: CATSPTKTGTTNEKLFF. The CDR3 DNA reads TGTGCCACCAGCCCCACCAAAACAGGGACAACTAATGAAAAACTGTTTTTT.

The chain's CDR3 is CSVRKGGVTGELFF. Here the CDR3 DNA reads TGCAGCGTTCGAAAAGGAGGGGTTACCGGGGAGCTGTTTTTT. The chain employs TRBV29-1 and TRBJ2-2; a possible D gene is TRBD2 (6 bases). Deletions cut 5 bases from V and 5 bases from J, with 15 bases between. Germline CDR1 SQVTM, CDR2 ANQGSEA. The CDR3 is made up of 14 amino acids.

This chain joins TRBV4-1 and TRBJ1-2; D gene uncertain. The CDR3 runs to 15 residues. Trimming left V 0 bases short and J 2 bases short, with 10 bases between. Germline loops: CDR1 MGHRA, CDR2 YSYEKL. CDR3 amino acids: CASSQDLGWNYGYTF. DNA of the CDR3: TGCGCCAGCAGCCAAGATCTAGGCTGGAACTATGGCTACACCTTC.

J is TRBJ2-5 and V is TRBV11-2, with unresolved D. The V gene lost 3 bases and the J gene lost 5 bases, with 10 bases spanning the gap. Germline-derived CDR1 and CDR2 are SGHAT and FQNNGV. CDR3 length: 13 amino acids. CDR3 sequence: CASSFSIMETQYF. As DNA, the CDR3 is TGTGCCAGCAGCTTTAGCATTATGGAGACCCAGTACTTC.

The V gene is TRBV7-9, the J gene TRBJ2-3; 8 nucleotides align to TRBD2. V shed 2 bases, J shed 2 bases, and the junction held 3 bases outside the gene matches. The CDR3 is made up of 15 amino acids. Germline CDR1 and CDR2: SEHNR and FQNEAQ (reference sequence). For the CDR3, the DNA is TGTGCCAGCAGCTTAACTAGCGGAGCCACAGATACGCAGTATTTT. Translating it yields CASSLTSGATDTQYF.

Only one count was recorded for this clone. The chain uses TRBV18 and TRBJ2-6; no definite D call. The V end lost 2 bases, the J end lost 1 base, and 6 bases lay between the germline ends. Germline CDR1 reads KGHSH; CDR2 reads LQKENI. There are 15 residues in the CDR3. The DNA for the CDR3 is TGTGCCAGCTCACCAGTCTCTTCTGGGGCCAACGTCCTGACTTTC. Translating gives CASSPVSSGANVLTF.

The chain carries TRBV14 and TRBJ2-1, with a weak D call TRBD2 (5 bases). This CDR3 has 15 amino acids. V lost 4 bases to trimming and J lost 0 bases, with 10 bases between them. Germline assignment: CDR1 SGHDN and CDR2 FVKESK. CDR3 in amino acids: CASSRSGSSYNEQFF. CDR3 nucleotides: TGTGCCAGCAGCCGGTCTGGGAGCTCCTACAATGAGCAGTTCTTC. The full variable domain, rest sourced from reference TRBV14 and TRBJ2-1, is EAGVTQFPSHSVIEKGQTVTLRCDPISGHDNLYWYRRVMGKEIKFLLHFVKESKQDESGMPNNRFLAERTGGTYSTLKVQPAELEDSGVYFCASSRSGSSYNEQFFGPGTRLTVL.

This rearrangement joins TRBV28 to TRBJ1-1; 7 nucleotides line up with TRBD1. Germline V gene lookup returns CDR1 MDHEN and CDR2 SYDVKM. The CDR3 sequence is 17 residues long. Trimming at V came to 3 bases and at J to 0 bases, leaving 10 bases not matched to a gene. CDR3 sequence (DNA): TGTGCCAGCAGTTTGCTCCTAACAGGGGTCATGAACACTGAAGCTTTCTTT. Protein: CASSLLLTGVMNTEAFF.

Notes on this clone: Given a much more abundant clone one base away, this may be a read error. The CDR3 coding sequence is TGTGCCAGCAGCTTAACGGGACAGGAGAACACTGAAGCTTTCTTT. Encoded protein: CASSLTGQENTEAFF. V and J are TRBV7-9 and TRBJ1-1; 8 positions match TRBD1. Germline assignment: CDR1 SEHNR and CDR2 FQNEAQ (reference sequence). This CDR3 contains 15 residues. V gave up 2 bases and J gave up 1 base; unmatched junction bases: 3.

V and J are TRBV7-2 and TRBJ2-3, with D maybe TRBD1 (6 bases). The germline gives CDR1 SGHTA, CDR2 FQGNSA. The CDR3 is made up of 13 amino acids. V was cut by 1 base and J by 6 bases, with 8 bases left in between. CDR3 nucleotides: TGTGCCAGCAGCTTAGATCAGGGGGATACGCAGTATTTT. Its protein product is CASSLDQGDTQYF.

The rearrangement links TRBV5-8 to TRBJ2-5, with D perhaps TRBD2 (6 bases). The germline V gene has CDR1 SGHTS and CDR2 YDEGEE. The CDR3 runs 14 residues. Trimming cost V 5 bases and J 1 base, with 12 bases left between them. CDR3 amino acids: CASRAGGAQETQYF. The CDR3 DNA reads TGTGCCAGCAGGGCAGGCGGGGCCCAAGAGACCCAGTACTTC.

The chain carries TRBV9 and TRBJ2-3; 8 bases are a match to TRBD2. Germline V CDR1 and CDR2: SGDLS, YYNGEE. CDR3 length: 15 amino acids. V shed 0 bases, J shed 4 bases, and the junction held 4 bases outside the gene matches. CDR3 sequence reads: CASSVVGLAADTQYF. The DNA of the CDR3 is TGTGCCAGCAGCGTAGTTGGACTAGCCGCAGATACGCAGTATTTT.

The V and J genes are TRBV28 and TRBJ1-4; 9 bases are a match to TRBD1. CDR3 length: 15 residues. The germline gives CDR1 MDHEN, CDR2 SYDVKM. V lost 7 bases, J lost 3 bases, and 6 bases stayed unmatched. In DNA, the CDR3 is TGTGCCAGCACCAGGACAGGGGTAGCTAATGAAAAACTGTTTTTT. This sequence encodes CASTRTGVANEKLFF.

This sequence joins TRBV5-5 and TRBJ2-5, with D maybe TRBD2 (5 bases). CDR3 size: 15 residues. V lost 0 bases and J 2 bases, leaving 11 bases between the germline ends. Germline assignment: CDR1 SGHKS and CDR2 YYEKEE (reference sequence). CDR3 bases: TGTGCCAGCAGCTTGGGTCCGGGGTGGCAAGAGACCCAGTACTTC. It codes for CASSLGPGWQETQYF.

V gene TRBV19 combines with J gene TRBJ1-5; 9 bases align to TRBD1. V was pared by 9 bases and J by 7 bases, with 7 bases of the junction left unmatched. The CDR3 sequence is 13 residues long. The germline V gene encodes CDR1 LNHDA and CDR2 SQIVND (reference sequence). The CDR3 loop reads CARFGQGSQPQHF. The DNA of the CDR3 is TGTGCCAGATTTGGACAGGGGTCCCAGCCCCAGCATTTT.

The V call is TRBV27, the J call TRBJ1-2, with 10 bases identical to TRBD1. J lost 4 bases, V lost 5 bases, and 13 bases had no gene match. The CDR3 has 17 amino acids. Germline assignment: CDR1 MNHEY and CDR2 SMNVEV (reference sequence). Here the CDR3 DNA reads TGTGCCAGCAGTCAGCGCCCGACAGGGGGCGACGGCTATGGCTACACCTTC. Translated: CASSQRPTGGDGYGYTF.

V usage is TRBV7-8 and J usage is TRBJ2-7; 11 bases line up with TRBD1. V gave up 5 bases and J gave up 3 bases; unmatched junction bases: 6. This CDR3 contains 15 residues. CDR1 and CDR2 (germline): SGHVS, FQNEAQ. For the CDR3, the DNA is TGTGCCAGCAGCCCTGGGACAGGGGGAATCTACGAGCAGTACTTC. Its translation is CASSPGTGGIYEQYF.

V and J are TRBV7-2 and TRBJ2-2, with D possibly being TRBD1 (6 bases). This CDR3 has 16 amino acids. Trimming shortened V by 1 base and J by 1 base, and 10 bases separated the two germline ends. Germline-derived CDR1 and CDR2 are SGHTA and FQGNSA. The CDR3 nucleotides read TGTGCCAGCAGCTTAGACAGGGCTAAGAACACCGGGGAGCTGTTTTTT. This codes for CASSLDRAKNTGELFF.

The chain links TRBV5-4 to TRBJ2-3; 14 bases align to TRBD2. V shed 3 bases, J shed 13 bases, and the junction held 1 base outside the gene matches. This CDR3 region has 12 residues. Germline-derived CDR1 and CDR2 are SGHNT and YYREEE (reference sequence). The CDR3 loop reads CASSSTSGREYF. The CDR3 region has the DNA TGTGCCAGCAGCTCGACTAGCGGGAGGGAGTATTTT. The whole variable domain, remainder taken from reference TRBV5-4 and TRBJ2-3, is ETGVTQSPTHLIKTRGQQVTLRCSSQSGHNTVSWYQQALGQGPQFIFQYYREEENGRGNFPPRFSGLQFPNYSSELNVNALELDDSALYLCASSSTSGREYFGPGTRLTVL.

This chain joins TRBV28 and TRBJ2-1; D possibly corresponds to TRBD1 (6 bases). The CDR3 length is 12 residues. CDR1 and CDR2 (germline): MDHEN, SYDVKM. Trimming took 5 bases from V and 8 from J, leaving 10 bases between them. The DNA for the CDR3 is TGTGCCAGCAGTCCTCACAGGGATGAGCAGTTCTTC. Translating gives CASSPHRDEQFF.

The rearrangement joins TRBV7-9 to TRBJ1-1; possibly TRBD1 for D (5 bases). Germline V lookup: CDR1 SEHNR, CDR2 FQNEAQ (reference sequence). Between the trimmed V and J ends, which lost 2 bases and 9 bases, there was a span of 7 bases. This CDR3 is 11 amino acids long. The CDR3 DNA is TGTGCCAGCAGCTTAAAGGGGAAAGCTTTCTTT. Translation gives CASSLKGKAFF.